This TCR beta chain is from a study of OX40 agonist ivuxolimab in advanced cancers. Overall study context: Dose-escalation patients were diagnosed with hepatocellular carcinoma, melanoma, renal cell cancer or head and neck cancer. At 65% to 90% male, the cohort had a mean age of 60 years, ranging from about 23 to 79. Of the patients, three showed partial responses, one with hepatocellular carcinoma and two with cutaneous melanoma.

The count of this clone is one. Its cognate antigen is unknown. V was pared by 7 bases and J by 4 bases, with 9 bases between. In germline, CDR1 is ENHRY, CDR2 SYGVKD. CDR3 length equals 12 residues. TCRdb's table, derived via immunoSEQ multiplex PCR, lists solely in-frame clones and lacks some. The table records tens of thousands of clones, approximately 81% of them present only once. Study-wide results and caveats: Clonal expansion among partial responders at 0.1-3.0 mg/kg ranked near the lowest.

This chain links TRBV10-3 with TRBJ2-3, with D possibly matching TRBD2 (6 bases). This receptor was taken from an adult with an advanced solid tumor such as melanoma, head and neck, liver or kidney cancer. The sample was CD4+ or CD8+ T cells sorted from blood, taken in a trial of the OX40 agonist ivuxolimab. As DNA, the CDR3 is TGTGCCATCACCGGGGGTGCAGATACGCAGTATTTT. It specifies CAITGGADTQYF.